The entry that follows covers one TCR beta chain sequence. The antigen remains unidentified. In the same sample, other DNA sequences code for this CDR3. The assay was immunoSEQ multiplex PCR, and TCRdb's table has in-frame clones only and misses some. The repertoire holds over 2 million clones, with 85% to 95% as singletons. These data are taken from a study of shared clonotypes between healthy human individuals. Whole-study results and caveats: Some naive CD4 clonotypes, approximately 4.5%, turned up in common across several donors. Blood was the sole source, and tissue repertoires probably differ.

CDR3 length: 15 residues. Germline values: CDR1 MNHEY, CDR2 SVGAGI. Trimming left V 2 bases short and J 0 bases short, with 10 bases between. The chain recombines TRBV6-5 with TRBJ1-1; maybe TRBD1 (5 bases). Sequences were obtained from naive CD4+ T cells sorted from blood. Subset here: CD45RA+ positively selected. The receptor comes from a man between 18 and 29 years old in good health. The CDR3 DNA follows: TGTGCCAGCAGTTACGGGGGAAACATGAACACTGAAGCTTTCTTT. This gives the protein CASSYGGNMNTEAFF.